The sequence of this T cell receptor (beta chain) was determined in a study of T cell responses to AZD1222 COVID-19 vaccine. Study overall: Pooled together were second doses at about 4 or about 12 weeks. Overall study findings and caveats: The sample set comprised mostly white British donors with more females, and clonal diversity was possibly underestimated. At baseline, just a handful of AZD1222 recipients tested seropositive.

Profiled with immunoSEQ multiplex PCR; TCRdb holds only in-frame clones, not every one. The sample carries 130,000 to 150,000 clones, roughly 92% recorded once. Germline V gives CDR1 SEHNR, CDR2 FQNEAQ (reference sequence). Trimming pared 2 bases from V and 6 bases from J, leaving 16 bases between. The CDR3 is 15 residues long. Worth noting for this clone: The target antigen is unknown.

Sequencing used peripheral blood, obtained on day 0 of AZD1222 vaccination. The sequence was obtained from an adult in good health. This chain joins TRBV7-9 and TRBJ1-1; D may be TRBD1 (6 bases). CDR3 DNA: TGTGCCAGCAGCTTAACGTTCAGGGGACGTCCTGAAGCTTTCTTT. Encoded protein: CASSLTFRGRPEAFF.